The 26 T cell receptor beta chains listed next were all sequenced from one sample in a study of T cell responses to AZD1222 COVID-19 vaccine. Measured with immunoSEQ multiplex PCR; TCRdb has only the in-frame clones, and not every one. The sample holds about 92,000 clones, under 90% seen once. The sequencing used peripheral blood, collected on day 0 of AZD1222 vaccination. These TCRs come from an adult in good health.

V and J are TRBV12-3 or TRBV12-4 and TRBJ1-1; D unclear. V lost 6 bases and J lost 3, with 11 bases in between. The CDR3 extends over 13 amino acids. The chain's CDR3 is CASRALEYTEAFF. The CDR3 nucleotides are TGTGCCAGCAGAGCCTTGGAGTACACTGAAGCTTTCTTT.

The chain has TRBV7-2 and TRBJ2-7, with 9 bases matching TRBD1. The CDR3 is 15 amino acids. V was clipped by 1 base and J by 6 bases; unmatched bases: 7. Per germline, CDR1 SGHTA and CDR2 FQGNSA. The CDR3 protein is CASSLEGQGSSEQYF. The CDR3 DNA reads as TGTGCCAGCAGCTTAGAAGGACAGGGGTCTTCCGAGCAGTACTTC.

The rearrangement links TRBV5-6 to TRBJ1-1; D might be TRBD1 (5 bases). The CDR3 runs to 16 residues. Trimming shortened V by 3 bases and J by 2 bases, and 17 bases separated the two germline ends. Germline values: CDR1 SGHDT, CDR2 YYEEEE. CDR3 DNA sequence: TGTGCCAGCAGCTCGACGGGCTTGGGGGGAAACACTGAAGCTTTCTTT. Its protein is CASSSTGLGGNTEAFF.

The chain carries TRBV27 and TRBJ2-2; no clear D gene. The CDR3 totals 14 residues. Germline lookup yields CDR1 MNHEY and CDR2 SMNVEV (reference sequence). Trimming shortened V by 1 base and J by 2 bases, and 5 bases separated the two germline ends. Here the CDR3 reads CASSLLPNTGELFF. The CDR3 DNA sequence: TGTGCCAGCAGTTTATTGCCCAACACCGGGGAGCTGTTTTTT.

The chain recombines TRBV4-2 with TRBJ2-7, with 7 bases identical to TRBD1. J lost 5 bases, V lost 0 bases, and 10 bases had no gene match. Looked up from germline, CDR1 is LGHNA and CDR2 is YNFKEQ. This CDR3 has 16 residues. In DNA, the CDR3 is TGTGCCAGCAGCCAAGAGAGGGCCTCGACAGGGAACGAGCAGTACTTC. Protein product: CASSQERASTGNEQYF.

V and J are TRBV6-2 or TRBV6-3 and TRBJ2-7; D possibly uses TRBD1 or TRBD2 (5 bases each). Germline V gene lookup returns CDR1 MNHEY and CDR2 SVGEGT. Between the trimmed V and J ends, which lost 0 bases and 9 bases, there was a span of 9 bases. This CDR3 spans 12 amino acids. The CDR3 DNA follows: TGTGCCAGCAGTTACTCCCGGGACCCGCAGTACTTC. This gives the protein CASSYSRDPQYF.

The rearrangement links TRBV11-2 to TRBJ1-1; TRBD1 matches at 8 bases. With V trimmed by 5 bases and J by 8 bases, 7 bases remained unmatched. The CDR3 has 13 amino acids. Germline assignment: CDR1 SGHAT and CDR2 FQNNGV. CDR3 in DNA: TGTGCCAGCAGCAAGACAGGGGCCTGGGAAGCTTTCTTT. It is translated as CASSKTGAWEAFF.

This sequence joins TRBV10-3 and TRBJ2-7, with TRBD2 matching over 9 bases. This CDR3 comprises 17 residues. The V gene end was trimmed by 3 bases and the J gene end by 3 bases; junction bases not matched to a gene: 12. CDR1 and CDR2 (germline): ENHRY, SYGVKD. DNA of the CDR3: TGTGCCATCAGTGACCATTCTTCCGGGACTAGCAGCTACGAGCAGTACTTC. Protein sequence: CAISDHSSGTSSYEQYF.

The chain employs TRBV7-3 and TRBJ2-3; 9 bases are shared with TRBD2. The CDR3 covers 16 residues. V lost 5 bases to trimming and J lost 6 bases; unmatched junction nucleotides: 12. Germline V gene sequence: CDR1 SGHTA, CDR2 FQGTGA. CDR3 bases: TGTGCCAGCAGCGCTATTAGCGGGAGATCTCGGGATACGCAGTATTTT. This translates into CASSAISGRSRDTQYF.

The chain uses TRBV12-5 and TRBJ1-1; no clear D gene. CDR1 LGHNT and CDR2 FRNRAP come from the germline V gene. Trimming shortened V by 7 bases and J by 5 bases, and 14 bases separated the two germline ends. The CDR3 has 13 residues. The CDR3 here is CASAYLDGTEAFF. DNA for the CDR3: TGTGCTAGTGCCTACCTCGATGGGACTGAAGCTTTCTTT.

This rearrangement joins TRBV7-2 to TRBJ2-2; D not resolved. V was pared by 0 bases and J by 0 bases, with 14 bases between. Germline V gene data show CDR1 as SGHTA and CDR2 as FQGNSA. This CDR3 contains 18 residues. The CDR3 reads CASSLASQAGANTGELFF. CDR3 DNA sequence: TGTGCCAGCAGCTTAGCGAGTCAGGCTGGAGCGAACACCGGGGAGCTGTTTTTT.

The genes are TRBV9 and TRBJ2-7; no definite D call. The CDR3 runs to 11 residues. V lost 8 bases to trimming and J lost 5 bases, with 11 bases between them. CDR1 and CDR2 (germline): SGDLS, YYNGEE. The CDR3 DNA follows: TGTGCCAGGGTTGGGCGTGACGAGCAGTACTTC. It translates to CARVGRDEQYF.

The V and J genes are TRBV11-2 and TRBJ1-4, with no clear D. In germline, CDR1 is SGHAT, CDR2 FQNNGV. CDR3 size: 16 residues. V was cut by 1 base and J by 7 bases, with 16 bases left in between. CDR3 DNA sequence: TGTGCCAGCAGCTTAGGCCCCCCGGGTTTTCGTGAAAAACTGTTTTTT. This encodes CASSLGPPGFREKLFF. Full variable domain (rest looked up from reference TRBV11-2 and TRBJ1-4): EAGVAQSPRYKIIEKRQSVAFWCNPISGHATLYWYQQILGQGPKLLIQFQNNGVVDDSQLPKDRFSAERLKGVDSTLKIQPAKLEDSAVYLCASSLGPPGFREKLFFGSGTQLSVL.

The CDR3, as DNA: TGTGCCAGCAGCCCCCCCCGGGGCGAGCAGTACTTC. Translation: CASSPPRGEQYF. This chain joins TRBV7-2 and TRBJ2-7, with D possibly TRBD2 on 5 matching bases. The V end lost 5 bases, the J end lost 6 bases, and 11 bases lay between the germline ends. The CDR3 covers 12 residues. The germline gives CDR1 SGHTA, CDR2 FQGNSA. Based on the CDR3 plus reference TRBV7-2 and TRBJ2-7, the full variable domain is GAGVSQSPSNKVTEKGKDVELRCDPISGHTALYWYRQSLGQGLEFLIYFQGNSAPDKSGLPSDRFSAERTGGSVSTLTIQRTQQEDSAVYLCASSPPRGEQYFGPGTRLTVT.

The gene calls are TRBV6-2 or TRBV6-3 and TRBJ2-1; 11 nucleotides match TRBD2. The V segment lost 0 bases and the J segment 4 bases; nucleotides outside the gene matches: 5. There are 17 residues in the CDR3. Germline V gene lookup returns CDR1 MNHEY and CDR2 SVGEGT. CDR3 sequence reads: CASSYSGLAANYNEQFF. CDR3 DNA: TGTGCCAGCAGTTACTCGGGACTAGCGGCCAATTACAATGAGCAGTTCTTC.

The gene calls are TRBV7-9 and TRBJ1-1; D unclear. Trimming cost V 5 bases and J 1 base, with 5 bases left between them. CDR3 length equals 12 residues. The germline V gene has CDR1 SEHNR and CDR2 FQNEAQ (reference sequence). CDR3 DNA: TGTGCCAGCAGCCCCCAGAACACTGAAGCTTTCTTT. Its protein is CASSPQNTEAFF.

V is TRBV5-1 and J is TRBJ2-1; D is ambiguous. The V gene's germline CDR1 is SGHRS and CDR2 YFSETQ. Between the trimmed V and J ends, which lost 4 bases and 6 bases, there was a span of 17 bases. CDR3 length equals 15 residues. CDR3 nucleotides: TGCGCCAGCAGCCTAGGCGCGGCCGCCGTCAATGAGCAGTTCTTC. This gives the protein CASSLGAAAVNEQFF.

The J gene is TRBJ2-5, the V gene TRBV7-9; tentative D call: TRBD1 (5 bases). This CDR3 contains 12 residues. Trimming pared 6 bases from V and 4 bases from J, leaving 9 bases between. Germline V lookup: CDR1 SEHNR, CDR2 FQNEAQ (reference sequence). CDR3 in amino acids: CASRDQGETQYF. The DNA for the CDR3 is TGTGCCAGCAGGGACCAGGGAGAGACCCAGTACTTC. The full variable domain, rest sourced from reference TRBV7-9 and TRBJ2-5, is DTGVSQNPRHKITKRGQNVTFRCDPISEHNRLYWYRQTLGQGPEFLTYFQNEAQLEKSRLLSDRFSAERPKGSFSTLEIQRTEQGDSAMYLCASRDQGETQYFGPGTRLLVL.

V usage is TRBV5-4 and J usage is TRBJ2-3; D is perhaps TRBD1 (5 bases). Between the trimmed V and J ends, which lost 2 bases and 6 bases, there was a span of 13 bases. The CDR3 is made up of 14 amino acids. The germline V gene has CDR1 SGHNT and CDR2 YYREEE (reference sequence). The CDR3 nucleotides are TGTGCCAGCAGCTTTTTGGGGCCGAGCGATACGCAGTATTTT. Protein product: CASSFLGPSDTQYF.

The gene calls are TRBV30 and TRBJ1-1; the D is unclear. The CDR3 is 13 residues long. The germline V and J ends were trimmed by 0 bases and 5 bases, with 10 bases remaining between them. The V gene's germline CDR1 is GTSNPN and CDR2 SVGIG (reference sequence). CDR3 DNA sequence: TGTGCCTGGAGTGTCGCGGGGTGGACTGAAGCTTTCTTT. This encodes CAWSVAGWTEAFF.

This clone was counted a single time. J is TRBJ2-2 and V is TRBV5-5, with TRBD1 identical over 10 bases. After removal of 0 bases from V and 4 bases from J, the junction contained 9 bases not matched to a gene. Germline V CDR1 and CDR2: SGHKS, YYEKEE (reference sequence). The CDR3 is made up of 18 amino acids. The CDR3 loop reads CASSLVSRQGAPTGELFF. The CDR3, as DNA: TGTGCCAGCAGCTTGGTCTCGCGACAGGGGGCGCCCACCGGGGAGCTGTTTTTT.

The chain has TRBV7-8 and TRBJ2-7, with TRBD1 identical over 9 bases. The CDR3 extends over 15 amino acids. J was trimmed by 3 bases and V by 3 bases; bases with no gene match: 6. Per the germline V gene, CDR1 is SGHVS and CDR2 is FQNEAQ. As DNA, the CDR3 is TGTGCCAGCAGCTTGGACAGGGGATTCTTCTACGAGCAGTACTTC. Protein product: CASSLDRGFFYEQYF.

Worth noting for this clone: Other DNA sequences in the sample encode the same CDR3. The chain recombines TRBV7-2 with TRBJ2-7, with no clear D. Trimming removed 5 bases at V and 4 bases at J, with 6 bases between. Germline V gene sequence: CDR1 SGHTA, CDR2 FQGNSA. CDR3 size: 11 residues. CDR3 amino acids: CASSLRYEQYF. In nucleotides, the CDR3 is TGTGCCAGCAGCCTACGTTACGAGCAGTACTTC.

This chain joins TRBV6-5 and TRBJ2-5; TRBD2 might be the D (6 bases). CDR3 length equals 15 residues. Germline V CDR1 and CDR2: MNHEY, SVGAGI. The V end was cut by 7 bases, the J end by 5 bases, with 20 bases between. In DNA form, the CDR3 reads TGTGCCAGCACGAGACTCGGAGGGCCAGGGGAGACCCAGTACTTC. It translates to CASTRLGGPGETQYF.

The chain uses TRBV28 and TRBJ2-1; a possible D gene is TRBD2 (6 bases). Between the trimmed V and J ends, which lost 1 base and 7 bases, there was a span of 14 bases. The germline gives CDR1 MDHEN, CDR2 SYDVKM. The CDR3 contains 15 residues. The DNA of the CDR3 is TGTGCCAGCAGTTTATCGCCTGGGACTGGGAATGAGCAGTTCTTC. Amino acid sequence: CASSLSPGTGNEQFF.

CDR3: CASSSGQPYGYTF. As DNA, the CDR3 is TGTGCCAGCAGCTCCGGACAGCCCTATGGCTACACCTTC. V gene TRBV9 combines with J gene TRBJ1-2, with D maybe TRBD1 (6 bases). The CDR3 is made up of 13 amino acids. CDR1 is SGDLS and CDR2 is YYNGEE in the germline V gene. The V and J ends lost 4 bases and 4 bases respectively, with 11 bases between them.